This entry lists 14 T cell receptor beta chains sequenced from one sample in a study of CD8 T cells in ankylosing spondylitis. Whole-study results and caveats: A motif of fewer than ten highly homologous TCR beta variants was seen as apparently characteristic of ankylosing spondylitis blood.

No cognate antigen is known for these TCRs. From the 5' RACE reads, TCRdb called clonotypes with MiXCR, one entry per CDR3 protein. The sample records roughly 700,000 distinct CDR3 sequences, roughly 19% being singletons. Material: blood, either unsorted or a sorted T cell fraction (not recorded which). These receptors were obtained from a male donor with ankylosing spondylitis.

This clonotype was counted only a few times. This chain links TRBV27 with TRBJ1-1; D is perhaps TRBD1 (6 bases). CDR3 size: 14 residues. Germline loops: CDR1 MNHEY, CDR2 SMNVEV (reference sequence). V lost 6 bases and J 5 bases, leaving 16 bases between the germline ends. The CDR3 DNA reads TGTGCCAGCAGCAATTGGGGGGCGGGGACTGAAGCTTTCTTT. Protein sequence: CASSNWGAGTEAFF.

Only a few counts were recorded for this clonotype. The CDR3 region has the DNA TGTGCCAGCAGAACGAGGACAGGGCGCAATCAGCCCCAGCATTTT. It translates to CASRTRTGRNQPQHF. The chain uses TRBV28 and TRBJ1-5; 8 bases match TRBD1. The V segment lost 6 bases and the J segment 2 bases; nucleotides outside the gene matches: 6. CDR3 length: 15 residues. The V gene's germline CDR1 is MDHEN and CDR2 SYDVKM.

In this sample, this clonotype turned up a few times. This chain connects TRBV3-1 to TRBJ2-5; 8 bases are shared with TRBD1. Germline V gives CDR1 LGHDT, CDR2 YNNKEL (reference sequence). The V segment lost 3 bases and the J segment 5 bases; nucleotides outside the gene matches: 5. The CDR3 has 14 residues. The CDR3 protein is CASSHNRGWETQYF. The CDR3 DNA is TGTGCCAGCAGCCATAACAGGGGGTGGGAGACCCAGTACTTC.

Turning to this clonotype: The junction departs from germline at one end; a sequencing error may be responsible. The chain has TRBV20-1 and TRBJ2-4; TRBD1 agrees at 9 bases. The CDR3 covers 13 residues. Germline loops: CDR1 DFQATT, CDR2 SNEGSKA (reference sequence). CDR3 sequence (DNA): TGCAGTGCCCCGGGACAGGGCAAAAACAGTCAGTACTTC. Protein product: CSAPGQGKNSQYF.

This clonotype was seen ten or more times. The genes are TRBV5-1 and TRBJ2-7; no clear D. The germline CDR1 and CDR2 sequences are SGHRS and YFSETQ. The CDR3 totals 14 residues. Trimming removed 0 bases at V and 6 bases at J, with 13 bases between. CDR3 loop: CASSLASGNREQYF. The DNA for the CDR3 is TGCGCCAGCAGCTTGGCCTCAGGAAACCGCGAGCAGTACTTC.

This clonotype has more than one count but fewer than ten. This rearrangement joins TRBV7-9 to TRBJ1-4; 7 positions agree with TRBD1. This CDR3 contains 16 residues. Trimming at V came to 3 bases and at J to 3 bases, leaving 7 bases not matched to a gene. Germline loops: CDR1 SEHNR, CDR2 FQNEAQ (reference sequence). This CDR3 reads CASSFFRGTANEKLFF. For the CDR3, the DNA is TGTGCCAGCAGCTTCTTTCGCGGGACAGCTAATGAAAAACTGTTTTTT. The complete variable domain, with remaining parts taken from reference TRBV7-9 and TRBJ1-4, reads DTGVSQNPRHKITKRGQNVTFRCDPISEHNRLYWYRQTLGQGPEFLTYFQNEAQLEKSRLLSDRFSAERPKGSFSTLEIQRTEQGDSAMYLCASSFFRGTANEKLFFGSGTQLSVL.

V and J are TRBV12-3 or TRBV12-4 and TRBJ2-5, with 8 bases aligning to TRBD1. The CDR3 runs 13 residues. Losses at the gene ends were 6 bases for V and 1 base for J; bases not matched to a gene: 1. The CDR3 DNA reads TGTGCCAGCAGAGGACAGGGCCAAGAGACCCAGTACTTC. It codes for CASRGQGQETQYF.

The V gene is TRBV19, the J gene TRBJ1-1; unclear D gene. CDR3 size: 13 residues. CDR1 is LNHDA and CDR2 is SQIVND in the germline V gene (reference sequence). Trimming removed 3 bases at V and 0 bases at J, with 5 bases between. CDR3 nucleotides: TGTGCCAGTAGTATGGTACTGAACACTGAAGCTTTCTTT. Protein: CASSMVLNTEAFF.

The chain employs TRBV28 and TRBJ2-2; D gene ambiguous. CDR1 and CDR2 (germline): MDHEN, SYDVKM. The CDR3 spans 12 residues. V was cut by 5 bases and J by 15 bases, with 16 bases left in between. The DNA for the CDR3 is TGTGCCAGCAGTACTACGGACCTCAATGTGTTTTTT. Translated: CASSTTDLNVFF.

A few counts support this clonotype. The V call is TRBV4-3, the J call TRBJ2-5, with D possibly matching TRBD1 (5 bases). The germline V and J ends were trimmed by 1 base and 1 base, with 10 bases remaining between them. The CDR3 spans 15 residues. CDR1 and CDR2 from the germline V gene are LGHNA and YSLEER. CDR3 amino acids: CASSQVVDSQETQYF. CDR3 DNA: TGCGCCAGCAGCCAAGTCGTCGACAGCCAAGAGACCCAGTACTTC.

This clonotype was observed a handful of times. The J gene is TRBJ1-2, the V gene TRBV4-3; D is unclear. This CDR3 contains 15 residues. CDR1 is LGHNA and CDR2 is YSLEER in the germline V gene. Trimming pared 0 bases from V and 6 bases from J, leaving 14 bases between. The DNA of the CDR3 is TGCGCCAGCAGCCAAGATTACGGTTTGGGGAATGGCTACACCTTC. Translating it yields CASSQDYGLGNGYTF.

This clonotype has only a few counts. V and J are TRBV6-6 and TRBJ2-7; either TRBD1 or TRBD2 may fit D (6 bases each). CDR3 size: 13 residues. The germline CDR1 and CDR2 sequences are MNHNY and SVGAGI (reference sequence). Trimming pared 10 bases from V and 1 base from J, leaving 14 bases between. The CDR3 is CATGAPVSYEQYF. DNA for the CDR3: TGTGCCACGGGGGCTCCTGTGTCCTACGAGCAGTACTTC.

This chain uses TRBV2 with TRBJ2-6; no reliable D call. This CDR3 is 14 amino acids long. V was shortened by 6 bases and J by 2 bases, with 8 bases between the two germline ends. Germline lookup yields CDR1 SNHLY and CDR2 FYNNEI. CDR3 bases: TGTGCCAGCAGGAGTGGCCCTGGGGCCAACGTCCTGACTTTC. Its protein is CASRSGPGANVLTF.

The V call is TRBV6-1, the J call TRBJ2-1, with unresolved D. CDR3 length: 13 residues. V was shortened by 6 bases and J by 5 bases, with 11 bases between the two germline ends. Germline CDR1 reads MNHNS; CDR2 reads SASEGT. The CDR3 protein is CASSRQFNNEQFF. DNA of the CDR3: TGTGCCAGCAGCCGGCAGTTTAACAATGAGCAGTTCTTC.